Listed below are T cell receptor beta chains from one sample, sequenced in a study of prognosis after radiotherapy for stage I lung cancer. TCRdb re-called the multiplex PCR reads with MiXCR, one entry per CDR3 protein. The table shows some 16,000 distinct CDR3 sequences, with 25% to 30% occurring only once. Specimen: PBMCs, collected before or after stereotactic body radiation therapy (not recorded which). The source of these receptors is a donor of 50 years or more with non-small cell lung cancer. The CDR3 runs from the conserved cysteine through the conserved F or W. Each record gives: D gene, J gene, V gene, clone size, CDR3 DNA, CDR3 protein. A D gene is named only where the DNA matches it firmly. Clone size is stated in some rows and not others, as once, few, many or a class when expanded.

TRBD1,TRBJ1-1,TRBV20-1,NA,TGCAGTGCAGTCAGGGGGACTGAAGCTTTCTTT,CSAVRGTEAFF
NA,TRBJ1-2,TRBV5-4,NA,TGTGCCAGCACCCTTGACGTGACAGTTAACTATGGCTACACCTTC,CASTLDVTVNYGYTF
TRBD1,TRBJ2-5,TRBV5-1,many,TGCGCCAGCGCCACAGGGGGCGAAGAGACCCAGTACTTC,CASATGGEETQYF
NA,TRBJ2-1,TRBV7-2,medium-sized,TGTGCCAGCAGCCACGGGGCTGGTGAGCAGTTCTTC,CASSHGAGEQFF
TRBD1,TRBJ2-7,TRBV5-6,many,TGTGCCAGCAGCTTCAGGACAGGAAGCTACGAGCAGTACTTC,CASSFRTGSYEQYF
NA,TRBJ2-1,TRBV15,NA,TGTTCCACCATCCCGGACAGCTCCTACAATGAGCAGTTCTTC,CSTIPDSSYNEQFF
NA,TRBJ2-7,TRBV2,NA,TGTGCCAGCAGAGTAGATCTAGCAGTGACCTACGAGCAGTACTTC,CASRVDLAVTYEQYF
NA,TRBJ2-7,TRBV10-2,many,TGCGCCAGCAGCCGGGGTCGAGGAGAGCAGTACTTC,CASSRGRGEQYF
TRBD1,TRBJ2-1,TRBV3-1,many,TGTGCCAGCAGCCAAGCCCCGGGACAGGGAACACAGTTCTTC,CASSQAPGQGTQFF
NA,TRBJ2-7,TRBV5-1,many,TGCGCCAGCAGCCATGCCGTGTCCACCCCCGGCTACGAGCAGTACTTC,CASSHAVSTPGYEQYF
TRBD1,TRBJ2-6,TRBV28,once,TGTGCCACCGACAGGGGGGGGGCCAACGTCCTGACTTTC,CATDRGGANVLTF
TRBD2,TRBJ2-1,TRBV11-2,NA,TGTGCCAGCAGAAGCCTGGGAAGCGGGAGGGAACTTTACAATGAGCAGTTCTTC,CASRSLGSGRELYNEQFF
NA,TRBJ1-4,TRBV5-4,few,TGTGCCAGCAGCCTTGACGGCGGGGAGGGTGGACTGTTTTTT,CASSLDGGEGGLFF
NA,TRBJ1-1,TRBV5-1,many,TGCGCCAGCAGCTTGGAGGTCAGGCCGAACACTGAAGCTTTCTTT,CASSLEVRPNTEAFF
TRBD2,TRBJ2-3,TRBV6-1,many,TGTGCCAGCAGTCCATCTAGCGGGAGGGCCCATACGCAGTATTTT,CASSPSSGRAHTQYF
NA,TRBJ1-2,TRBV5-4,many,TGTGCCAGCAGCTTGGGAGGGACTGCCCCTAACTATGGCTACACCTTC,CASSLGGTAPNYGYTF
NA,TRBJ2-6,TRBV27,NA,TGTGCCAGCAGTTTTACGGAAGGATCTATGGGTTGGGCCAACGTCCTGACTTTC,CASSFTEGSMGWANVLTF
TRBD2,TRBJ2-1,TRBV20-1,many,TGCAGTGCTAGAGATGGCGGGAGGGCTACGGATGAGCAGTTCTTC,CSARDGGRATDEQFF
NA,TRBJ2-6,TRBV19,many,TGTGCCAGTAGTATAGGAGTTAGAGGGGCTGGGGCCAACGTCCTGACTTTC,CASSIGVRGAGANVLTF
TRBD1,TRBJ2-7,TRBV7-9,many,TGTGCCAGCAGCTCCGACAGGGTCTCCTACGAGCAGTACTTC,CASSSDRVSYEQYF
TRBD1,TRBJ1-5,TRBV4-3,many,TGCGCCAGCAGCCAAGGGGACAGGGGCCGGCAGCCCCAGCATTTT,CASSQGDRGRQPQHF
TRBD1,TRBJ1-3,TRBV7-9,many,TGTGCCAGCAGCCCCAGACAGGGAGGCACCATATATTTT,CASSPRQGGTIYF
NA,TRBJ1-5,TRBV7-9,many,TGTGCCAGCAGCTCATCCAGGGCGCTGGGGCAGCCCCAGCATTTT,CASSSSRALGQPQHF
NA,TRBJ1-2,TRBV2,NA,TGTGCCAGCAGTGACAACAGGTGTGTCTACACCTTC,CASSDNRCVYTF
NA,TRBJ2-1,TRBV19,many,TGTGCCAGTAGTAAGTACCTTCGCCCGGGGACAACGAGGCATGAGCAGTTCTTC,CASSKYLRPGTTRHEQFF